Each of the 3 T cell receptor beta chains below was sequenced from the same sample in a study of T-cell reconstitution after alpha-beta-depleted transplantation in children. Construction of the TCRbeta library involved unique molecular identifiers. MiXCR, run by TCRdb on the PCR reads, gives a single entry per CDR3 protein. The data hold around 250,000 distinct CDR3 sequences, with roughly 9.5% observed a single time. The material sequenced was PBMCs from the stem cell graft donor, taken from the stem cell graft. These receptors originate from a human donor who donated a stem cell graft to a child with SCID.

This clonotype appeared many times. The V and J genes are TRBV7-9 and TRBJ1-6, with 7 bases identical to TRBD1. Germline CDR1 and CDR2: SEHNR and FQNEAQ (reference sequence). The V and J ends lost 5 bases and 10 bases, in that order; junction bases with no gene match: 5. The CDR3 totals 13 residues. CDR3: CASSLTGDSPLHF. DNA for the CDR3: TGTGCCAGCAGCCTCACAGGGGACTCACCCCTCCACTTT. Together with reference TRBV7-9 and TRBJ1-6, the CDR3 gives the full variable domain: DTGVSQNPRHKITKRGQNVTFRCDPISEHNRLYWYRQTLGQGPEFLTYFQNEAQLEKSRLLSDRFSAERPKGSFSTLEIQRTEQGDSAMYLCASSLTGDSPLHFGNGTRLTVT.

Concerning this clonotype: The junction shows a germline mismatch at one end, possibly a read error. This chain joins TRBV9 and TRBJ2-3, with D maybe TRBD2 (6 bases). Per the germline V gene, CDR1 is SGDLS and CDR2 is YYNGEE. This CDR3 comprises 16 residues. The CDR3 protein is CASSSSGWGSTDAQYF. The CDR3 coding sequence is TGTGCCAGCAGCTCGAGCGGGTGGGGATCCACAGATGCGCAGTATTTT.

This sequence joins TRBV9 and TRBJ2-3; 8 bases line up with TRBD2. Germline-derived CDR1 and CDR2 are SGDLS and YYNGEE. After removal of 0 bases from V and 4 bases from J, the junction contained 10 bases not matched to a gene. The CDR3 sequence is 17 residues long. This chain's CDR3 is CASSVEGGGLAPDTQYF. The CDR3 nucleotides are TGTGCCAGCAGCGTAGAGGGTGGAGGACTAGCCCCAGATACGCAGTATTTT.